The 30 T cell receptor beta chains below were found in one sample sequenced in a study of PD-1 blockade in mismatch repair-deficient tumors. This table comes from immunoSEQ multiplex PCR, and its TCRdb copy is limited to in-frame clones, with some not included. The sample records some 130,000 clones, around nine tenths being singletons. The input for sequencing was peripheral blood, taken just under 74 weeks after starting pembrolizumab. These receptors came from an adult with mismatch repair-deficient cancer.

This clone was seen a handful of times. The J gene is TRBJ2-4, the V gene TRBV7-9, with a weak D call TRBD1 (6 bases). The V end was cut by 6 bases, the J end by 7 bases, with 16 bases between. Germline V gene lookup returns CDR1 SEHNR and CDR2 FQNEAQ (reference sequence). This CDR3 has 14 amino acids. The CDR3 region is CASRSEGVGNIQYF. The CDR3 DNA reads as TGTGCCAGCAGATCCGAGGGGGTCGGGAACATTCAGTACTTC.

The V call is TRBV9, the J call TRBJ2-3; TRBD2 matches at 7 bases. The CDR3 has 15 amino acids. CDR1 and CDR2 from the germline V gene are SGDLS and YYNGEE. V lost 0 bases to trimming and J lost 5 bases; unmatched junction nucleotides: 6. The CDR3 DNA reads as TGTGCCAGCAGCGTAGGCGGGAGAGTTCAAGATACGCAGTATTTT. Its translation is CASSVGGRVQDTQYF.

This clone turned up a few times. The V call is TRBV7-3, the J call TRBJ2-7; 11 bases fit TRBD2. This CDR3 region has 15 residues. Trimming at V came to 0 bases and at J to 6 bases, leaving 4 bases not matched to a gene. Germline CDR1 SGHTA, CDR2 FQGTGA. The CDR3: CASSLTGLAGGEQYF. The CDR3 DNA is TGTGCCAGCAGCTTAACCGGGCTAGCGGGAGGCGAGCAGTACTTC.

The V gene is TRBV30, the J gene TRBJ2-7; D is undetermined. CDR1 and CDR2 (germline): GTSNPN, SVGIG (reference sequence). The CDR3 runs to 11 residues. The CDR3 sequence: CALGSPYEQYF. The CDR3 bases are TGTGCTCTCGGATCTCCCTACGAGCAGTACTTC.

J is TRBJ1-4 and V is TRBV7-8; 7 nucleotides align to TRBD1. CDR1 is SGHVS, CDR2 FQNEAQ, per germline. V shed 1 base and J 4 bases; nucleotides not matched to a gene: 3. This CDR3 spans 15 amino acids. The CDR3 loop is CASSLGRDSNEKLFF. CDR3 coding DNA: TGTGCCAGCAGCTTAGGGAGGGACAGTAATGAAAAACTGTTTTTT.

The chain uses TRBV6-5 and TRBJ2-7; D remains ambiguous. V was cut by 0 bases and J by 0 bases, with 3 bases left in between. The V gene's germline CDR1 is MNHEY and CDR2 SVGAGI. The CDR3 sequence is 13 residues long. CDR3 residues: CASSYSSSYEQYF. Here the CDR3 DNA reads TGTGCCAGCAGTTACTCGAGCTCCTACGAGCAGTACTTC.

The V gene is TRBV11-3, the J gene TRBJ2-7, with a tentative D call TRBD2 (7 bases). The length of the CDR3 is 13 residues. The germline V gene encodes CDR1 SGHNT and CDR2 YENEEA. Trimming stripped 5 bases from V and 9 bases from J, with 17 bases between. CDR3 in amino acids: CASSANREGVQYF. CDR3 nucleotides: TGTGCCAGCAGCGCTAACAGGGAGGGGGTGCAGTACTTC.

This chain links TRBV6-5 with TRBJ1-1; D uncertain. CDR1 is MNHEY and CDR2 is SVGAGI in the germline V gene. The CDR3 totals 15 residues. The V end was cut by 2 bases, the J end by 1 base, with 11 bases between. The CDR3 is CASSYQPRSNTEAFF. As DNA, the CDR3 is TGTGCCAGCAGTTACCAACCGAGGTCGAACACTGAAGCTTTCTTT.

V gene TRBV11-3 combines with J gene TRBJ2-7; TRBD1 matches 7 bases. This CDR3 contains 15 residues. Germline lookup yields CDR1 SGHNT and CDR2 YENEEA. Trimming took 5 bases from V and 2 from J; bases not matched to a gene: 9. CDR3 sequence: CASSPRQGLTYEQYF. CDR3 sequence (DNA): TGTGCCAGCAGCCCCCGACAGGGCTTAACCTACGAGCAGTACTTC.

The chain links TRBV11-2 to TRBJ1-4; D gene unclear. The CDR3 contains 14 residues. Trimming cost V 1 base and J 5 bases, with 8 bases left between them. CDR1 SGHAT and CDR2 FQNNGV come from the germline V gene. CDR3 loop: CASSLVRPNEKLFF. DNA of the CDR3: TGTGCCAGCAGCTTAGTCAGGCCGAATGAAAAACTGTTTTTT.

The chain employs TRBV28 and TRBJ2-5, with a weak D call TRBD2 (6 bases). The CDR3 length is 14 residues. Germline-derived CDR1 and CDR2 are MDHEN and SYDVKM. The germline V and J ends were trimmed by 11 bases and 0 bases, with 16 bases remaining between them. The CDR3 reads CASKSRDYQETQYF. CDR3 DNA sequence: TGTGCCTCAAAATCCCGGGACTACCAAGAGACCCAGTACTTC.

The chain has TRBV21-1 and TRBJ2-7; the table's D call, TRBD2, was not checked against the DNA. TRBV21-1 is a known pseudogene. The CDR3 is 16 amino acids. The CDR3 DNA reads as TGTGCCAGCAGCAAATATCGGCTAGCGGATACCTACGAGCAGTACTTC. Its protein is CASSKYRLADTYEQYF.

V is TRBV7-9 and J is TRBJ1-1; TRBD1 matches 7 bases. The CDR3 extends over 15 amino acids. V trimming: 2 bases; J trimming: 6 bases; junction bases outside the gene matches: 9. Germline CDR1 is SEHNR and CDR2 is FQNEAQ (reference sequence). CDR3 in DNA: TGTGCCAGCAGCTTATTGGGTAGGGGGCATTCTGAAGCTTTCTTT. This translates into CASSLLGRGHSEAFF.

The V call is TRBV7-9, the J call TRBJ2-1; D possibly matches TRBD1 or TRBD2 (5 bases each). CDR1 is SEHNR, CDR2 FQNEAQ, per germline (reference sequence). This CDR3 spans 14 amino acids. V was pared by 1 base and J by 12 bases, with 16 bases between. The CDR3 nucleotides are TGTGCCAGCAGCTTAGTGGGGCCGCAGAGGGGGCAGTTCTTC. This codes for CASSLVGPQRGQFF.

The rearrangement joins TRBV6-5 to TRBJ2-2, with TRBD1 matching 9 bases. Trimming removed 4 bases from V and 5 bases from J; junction bases left unmatched: 8. This CDR3 region has 16 residues. Germline V lookup: CDR1 MNHEY, CDR2 SVGAGI. In DNA, the CDR3 is TGTGCCAGCAGTTTCCGATGGACAGGGGAAACCGGGGAGCTGTTTTTT. This sequence encodes CASSFRWTGETGELFF.

J is TRBJ2-7 and V is TRBV27; 11 bases line up with TRBD1. This CDR3 region has 14 residues. Germline values: CDR1 MNHEY, CDR2 SMNVEV (reference sequence). V lost 6 bases, J lost 1 base, and 2 bases stayed unmatched. The CDR3 protein is CASRGTGGSYEQYF. The CDR3 coding sequence is TGTGCCAGCAGGGGGACAGGGGGATCCTACGAGCAGTACTTC.

The V and J genes are TRBV7-2 and TRBJ2-5; D is uncertain. Germline V gene data show CDR1 as SGHTA and CDR2 as FQGNSA. The V gene lost 1 base and the J gene lost 4 bases, with 4 bases spanning the gap. The CDR3 runs to 12 residues. The CDR3 is CASSLDGETQYF. As DNA, the CDR3 is TGTGCCAGCAGCTTAGACGGAGAGACCCAGTACTTC.

CDR3 DNA sequence: TGTGCCAGCAGCTTAGGCGGACAGTTCATCTATGGCTACACCTTC. It codes for CASSLGGQFIYGYTF. The chain has TRBV13 and TRBJ1-2; D is possibly TRBD1 (6 bases). V shed 0 bases and J shed 4 bases, with 12 bases lying between them. This CDR3 has 15 residues. CDR1 is PRHDT and CDR2 is FYEKMQ in the germline V gene (reference sequence).

This clone appeared a single time. The chain is built from TRBV28 and TRBJ1-3; unclear D gene. This CDR3 has 16 amino acids. Germline CDR1 is MDHEN and CDR2 is SYDVKM. V was pared by 3 bases and J by 7 bases, with 19 bases between. CDR3 DNA sequence: TGTGCCAGCAGTTTGATCGGTAACCCGTTAAGGAACACCATATATTTT. Its protein product is CASSLIGNPLRNTIYF.

This chain links TRBV14 with TRBJ2-1; possible D gene TRBD2, 5 bases. With 4 bases removed from V and 4 bases from J, the gap between germline ends came to 14 bases. The CDR3 loop spans 15 amino acids. Germline V gives CDR1 SGHDN, CDR2 FVKESK. The CDR3: CASSLLDPGYNEQFF. The CDR3 region has the DNA TGTGCCAGCAGCCTATTGGACCCGGGGTACAATGAGCAGTTCTTC.

J is TRBJ2-5 and V is TRBV4-2, with D unclear. The germline V gene encodes CDR1 LGHNA and CDR2 YNFKEQ. The CDR3 consists of 16 residues. V was pared by 0 bases and J by 1 base, with 12 bases between. CDR3 sequence reads: CASSQDIRSVQETQYF. The CDR3 region has the DNA TGTGCCAGCAGCCAAGATATTAGGAGCGTCCAAGAGACCCAGTACTTC.

This rearrangement joins TRBV6-6 to TRBJ2-7, with 8 positions matching TRBD2. The CDR3 spans 14 residues. Per germline, CDR1 MNHNY and CDR2 SVGAGI (reference sequence). Trimming cost V 2 bases and J 6 bases; bases outside gene matches: 6. The CDR3 bases are TGTGCCAGCAGTTACAAAGCGGGGGCCTTCGAGCAGTACTTC. Residues: CASSYKAGAFEQYF.

Only one count was recorded for this clone. The chain uses TRBV6-5 and TRBJ2-6; D is unresolved. Trimming pared 6 bases from V and 1 base from J, leaving 10 bases between. CDR3 length: 15 residues. The germline gives CDR1 MNHEY, CDR2 SVGAGI. The CDR3 sequence is CASSPSGSGANVLTF. The CDR3 DNA follows: TGTGCCAGCAGCCCATCGGGTTCTGGGGCCAACGTCCTGACTTTC.

V usage is TRBV15 and J usage is TRBJ1-2; D gene uncertain. Germline V gives CDR1 LNHNV, CDR2 YYDKDF (reference sequence). The CDR3 has 12 amino acids. Trimming cost V 6 bases and J 2 bases, with 7 bases left between them. The CDR3: CATRGENYGYTF. The CDR3, as DNA: TGTGCCACCAGAGGAGAGAACTATGGCTACACCTTC.

This chain links TRBV7-2 with TRBJ2-1; D unclear. The V and J ends lost 2 bases and 4 bases respectively, with 6 bases between them. The CDR3 length is 13 residues. Germline loops: CDR1 SGHTA, CDR2 FQGNSA. CDR3 residues: CASSLRFYNEQFF. CDR3 DNA sequence: TGTGCCAGCAGCTTACGCTTTTACAATGAGCAGTTCTTC.

This chain connects TRBV27 to TRBJ2-6; D gene uncertain. The V and J ends lost 8 bases and 0 bases respectively, with 5 bases between them. The CDR3 has 13 amino acids. Germline values: CDR1 MNHEY, CDR2 SMNVEV (reference sequence). The CDR3 spells CASRFSGANVLTF. The CDR3 DNA sequence: TGTGCCAGCCGATTCTCTGGGGCCAACGTCCTGACTTTC.

This clone was observed a few times. The rearrangement joins TRBV30 to TRBJ1-3; D remains ambiguous. The germline gives CDR1 GTSNPN, CDR2 SVGIG (reference sequence). V was trimmed by 4 bases and J by 0 bases, leaving 19 bases between them. The CDR3 has 17 residues. CDR3 DNA: TGTGCCTGGAATAAGGTTTTATTTGGTGGCTCTGGAAACACCATATATTTT. Its translation is CAWNKVLFGGSGNTIYF. Combining the CDR3 with reference TRBV30 and TRBJ1-3 gives the whole variable domain SQTIHQWPATLVQPVGSPLSLECTVEGTSNPNLYWYRQAAGRGLQLLFYSVGIGQISSEVPQNLSASRPQDRQFILSSKKLLLSDSGFYLCAWNKVLFGGSGNTIYFGEGSWLTVV.

The rearrangement joins TRBV7-9 to TRBJ2-2; D perhaps matches TRBD2 (7 bases). V gave up 3 bases and J gave up 5 bases, with 10 bases separating them. This CDR3 region has 14 residues. In germline, CDR1 is SEHNR, CDR2 FQNEAQ (reference sequence). The CDR3 loop reads CASSFEGGTGELFF. DNA of the CDR3: TGTGCCAGCAGCTTCGAGGGGGGGACCGGGGAGCTGTTTTTT.

As concerns this clone: Other DNA sequences in this sample translate to the same CDR3. V usage is TRBV19 and J usage is TRBJ1-5; no clear D. This CDR3 region has 12 residues. In germline, CDR1 is LNHDA, CDR2 SQIVND (reference sequence). Deletions cut 1 base from V and 4 bases from J, with 2 bases between. The CDR3 here is CASSIGNQPQHF. The CDR3 coding sequence is TGTGCCAGTAGTATAGGTAATCAGCCCCAGCATTTT.

J is TRBJ2-2 and V is TRBV7-6; D may match TRBD1 or TRBD2 (5 bases each). Trimming removed 1 base from V and 6 bases from J, with 9 bases in between. The CDR3 covers 14 residues. The V gene's germline CDR1 is SGHVS and CDR2 FNYEAQ. CDR3 in amino acids: CASSLEMGPGELFF. CDR3 DNA: TGTGCCAGCAGCTTAGAGATGGGACCCGGGGAGCTGTTTTTT. The full variable domain, rest sourced from reference TRBV7-6 and TRBJ2-2, is GAGVSQSPRYKVTKRGQDVALRCDPISGHVSLYWYRQALGQGPEFLTYFNYEAQQDKSGLPNDRFSAERPEGSISTLTIQRTEQRDSAMYRCASSLEMGPGELFFGEGSRLTVL.